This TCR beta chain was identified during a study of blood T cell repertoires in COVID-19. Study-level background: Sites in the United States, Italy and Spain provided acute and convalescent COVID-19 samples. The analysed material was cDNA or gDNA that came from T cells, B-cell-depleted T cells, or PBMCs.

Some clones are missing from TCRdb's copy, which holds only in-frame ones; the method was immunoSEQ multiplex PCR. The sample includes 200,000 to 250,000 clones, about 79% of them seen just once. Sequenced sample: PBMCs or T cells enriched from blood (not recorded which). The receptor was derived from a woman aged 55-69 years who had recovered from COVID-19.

In DNA, the CDR3 is TGTGCCAGCAGCCGATTCGAGTATGGAAACACCATATATTTT. This gives the protein CASSRFEYGNTIYF. The chain carries TRBV5-4 and TRBJ1-3; no reliable D call. The germline CDR1 and CDR2 sequences are SGHNT and YYREEE (reference sequence). Deletions cut 4 bases from V and 3 bases from J, with 11 bases between. The CDR3 has 14 residues.